This T cell receptor (beta chain) was profiled in a study of T cell clusters in autoimmune cytopenias. TRB amplification used approximately 250 ng of peripheral blood genomic DNA. TRB rearrangements were amplified by touch-down multiplex PCR with mixed TRB-A/B primers. TCRdb re-called the multiplex PCR reads and gives one entry per CDR3 protein, without DNA. The sample has roughly 6,900 distinct CDR3 sequences, and its top ten clones hold about 4.4%. This CDR3 contains 18 residues. From germline, CDR1 is GTSNPN and CDR2 SVGIG (reference sequence). The sample was also reused in another study, on T cell repertoires in aging, cancer and after chemotherapy. That paper states: Healthy donor repertoires were recorded over several months to years and showed clear clonal overlap.

The TCR sequence derives from a human donor in good health. The chain has TRBV30 and TRBJ1-4; as DNA is missing, the TRBD1 call by TCRdb cannot be tested. Sequencing was done on a sample of peripheral blood. The CDR3 protein is CAWSVKGLGQGVGEKLFF.